This passage covers 23 T cell receptor beta chains from one sample sequenced in a study of cytomegalovirus exposure and HLA in healthy donors. Vbeta (60) and Jbeta (13) primers were used in the PCR. Profiled with immunoSEQ multiplex PCR; TCRdb holds only in-frame clones, not every one. The sample contains about 120,000 clones, roughly 80% of which appear only once. The source material was PBMCs. All receptors come from a female donor in good health and CMV-seronegative.

V gene TRBV5-6 combines with J gene TRBJ2-5; 11 bases map to TRBD2. Germline loops: CDR1 SGHDT, CDR2 YYEEEE. The length of the CDR3 is 16 residues. V trimming: 4 bases; J trimming: 5 bases; junction bases outside the gene matches: 10. The CDR3 spells CASSHELAGVWETQYF. CDR3 DNA sequence: TGTGCCAGCAGCCACGAACTAGCGGGGGTATGGGAGACCCAGTACTTC.

The chain carries TRBV19 and TRBJ2-3, with D tentatively TRBD2 (5 bases). The CDR3 covers 13 residues. Germline lookup yields CDR1 LNHDA and CDR2 SQIVND (reference sequence). V was clipped by 9 bases and J by 4 bases, with 14 bases between them. CDR3 in DNA: TGTGCCAGCAACAGAGGACTCGCAGATACGCAGTATTTT. This gives the protein CASNRGLADTQYF.

The V gene is TRBV7-9, the J gene TRBJ2-3; tentatively, D is TRBD2 (6 bases). The V gene lost 1 base and the J gene lost 7 bases, with 15 bases spanning the gap. The CDR3 is 15 residues long. The germline V gene encodes CDR1 SEHNR and CDR2 FQNEAQ (reference sequence). For the CDR3, the DNA is TGTGCCAGCAGCTTAGTAGAGGCGGGGTTCAATACGCAGTATTTT. Its translation is CASSLVEAGFNTQYF.

The chain uses TRBV27 and TRBJ2-2, with TRBD1 matching over 9 bases. Germline lookup yields CDR1 MNHEY and CDR2 SMNVEV (reference sequence). Losses at the gene ends were 6 bases for V and 1 base for J; bases not matched to a gene: 9. CDR3 length: 17 amino acids. The CDR3, as DNA: TGTGCCAGCAGGCTCGGGACAGGGTTAATGAACACCGGGGAGCTGTTTTTT. It encodes CASRLGTGLMNTGELFF.

The rearrangement joins TRBV30 to TRBJ2-7; D possibly corresponds to TRBD2 (5 bases). Per germline, CDR1 GTSNPN and CDR2 SVGIG (reference sequence). The CDR3 totals 12 residues. Trimming pared 3 bases from V and 7 bases from J, leaving 13 bases between. The CDR3 protein is CAWSPQRGEQYF. DNA for the CDR3: TGTGCCTGGAGCCCCCAGCGCGGGGAGCAGTACTTC.

In nucleotides, the CDR3 is TGTGCCAGCAGCGCTCTTAGCGGGGGGGCGGCAGATACGCAGTATTTT. Its protein is CASSALSGGAADTQYF. V and J are TRBV9 and TRBJ2-3; 11 bases match TRBD2. V dropped 3 bases and J dropped 4; count of bases not matched to a gene: 7. Germline V CDR1 and CDR2: SGDLS, YYNGEE. CDR3 size: 16 residues.

The CDR3 bases are TGTGCCAGCAGCACGGCGACTAGCGGGGGGACGTCGGGCACAGATACGCAGTATTTT. This sequence encodes CASSTATSGGTSGTDTQYF. This chain links TRBV4-2 with TRBJ2-3; TRBD2 matches 13 bases. From germline, CDR1 is LGHNA and CDR2 YNFKEQ. CDR3 size: 19 residues. The trim removed 5 bases at V and 1 base at J, leaving 12 bases unmatched.

In nucleotides, the CDR3 is TGTGCCACCAGCAGGACAGGGCCAACTGAAGCTTTCTTT. Amino acids: CATSRTGPTEAFF. The chain carries TRBV15 and TRBJ1-1, with 7 positions matching TRBD1. The CDR3 contains 13 residues. V dropped 3 bases and J dropped 5; count of bases not matched to a gene: 3. The germline gives CDR1 LNHNV, CDR2 YYDKDF (reference sequence).

Only one count was recorded for this clone. The chain combines TRBV27 with TRBJ2-3; D ambiguous. The CDR3 covers 13 residues. CDR1 MNHEY and CDR2 SMNVEV come from the germline V gene (reference sequence). With 1 base removed from V and 5 bases from J, the gap between germline ends came to 7 bases. CDR3 bases: TGTGCCAGCAGTTTATACCGCGAAGATACGCAGTATTTT. Translation: CASSLYREDTQYF.

J is TRBJ1-2 and V is TRBV5-6, with D unclear. Trimming took 4 bases from V and 4 from J, leaving 11 bases between them. The CDR3 has 13 residues. Germline loops: CDR1 SGHDT, CDR2 YYEEEE. The CDR3 bases are TGTGCCAGCAGCCAAGACATGTCCTATGGCTACACCTTC. This translates into CASSQDMSYGYTF.

There are a few counts of this clone. The genes are TRBV5-1 and TRBJ1-1, with D uncertain. This CDR3 is built from 13 residues. Trimming took 0 bases from V and 1 from J, leaving 4 bases between them. In germline, CDR1 is SGHRS, CDR2 YFSETQ. The CDR3 region has the DNA TGCGCCAGCAGCTTGGACTCGAACACTGAAGCTTTCTTT. Amino acids: CASSLDSNTEAFF.

The chain joins TRBV21-1 to TRBJ1-1; TRBD1 is the table's D call and was not checked against the DNA. TRBV21-1 is noted as a pseudogene. The CDR3 spans 16 residues. The CDR3 reads CASSKGDREVGTEAFF. CDR3 sequence (DNA): TGTGCCAGCAGCAAAGGGGACAGGGAGGTGGGCACTGAAGCTTTCTTT.

The count of this clone is one. The V and J genes are TRBV27 and TRBJ1-4; the match to TRBD1 covers 10 bases. J gave up 0 bases and V 6 bases, and 13 bases lay outside the gene matches. CDR1 is MNHEY, CDR2 SMNVEV, per germline (reference sequence). The length of the CDR3 is 19 residues. The CDR3 reads CASRKNAGTGVATNEKLFF. CDR3 bases: TGTGCCAGCAGGAAAAACGCCGGGACAGGGGTTGCAACTAATGAAAAACTGTTTTTT.

The chain links TRBV11-2 to TRBJ1-1; D is ambiguous. The germline V gene encodes CDR1 SGHAT and CDR2 FQNNGV. Trimming pared 0 bases from V and 7 bases from J, leaving 15 bases between. CDR3 size: 15 residues. CDR3 sequence reads: CASSLEGSPGSEAFF. The CDR3 coding sequence is TGTGCCAGCAGCTTAGAAGGCTCACCGGGTAGTGAAGCTTTCTTT.

The chain uses TRBV13 and TRBJ2-7; TRBD2 aligns across 7 bases. There are 15 residues in the CDR3. J lost 3 bases, V lost 3 bases, and 8 bases had no gene match. Germline CDR1 PRHDT, CDR2 FYEKMQ (reference sequence). Here the CDR3 DNA reads TGTGCCAGCAGCTTCGGGCGGGGGTGGGGCTACGAGCAGTACTTC. Its protein is CASSFGRGWGYEQYF. The complete variable domain, with remaining parts taken from reference TRBV13 and TRBJ2-7, reads AAGVIQSPRHLIKEKRETATLKCYPIPRHDTVYWYQQGPGQDPQFLISFYEKMQSDKGSIPDRFSAQQFSDYHSELNMSSLELGDSALYFCASSFGRGWGYEQYFGPGTRLTVT.

This chain connects TRBV13 to TRBJ2-1, with 9 positions matching TRBD2. Germline V CDR1 and CDR2: PRHDT, FYEKMQ (reference sequence). The CDR3 has 15 residues. The V and J ends lost 6 bases and 9 bases, in that order; junction bases with no gene match: 12. The DNA of the CDR3 is TGTGCCAGCAGTCCGGGGACTAGCTTGGTGGGTGAGCAGTTCTTC. Translation gives CASSPGTSLVGEQFF. Using reference TRBV13 and TRBJ2-1 for the parts outside the CDR3, the full variable domain is AAGVIQSPRHLIKEKRETATLKCYPIPRHDTVYWYQQGPGQDPQFLISFYEKMQSDKGSIPDRFSAQQFSDYHSELNMSSLELGDSALYFCASSPGTSLVGEQFFGPGTRLTVL.

The chain employs TRBV4-2 and TRBJ2-2; the D gene is possibly TRBD2 (6 bases). The V end was cut by 4 bases, the J end by 5 bases, with 14 bases between. In germline, CDR1 is LGHNA, CDR2 YNFKEQ. The CDR3 sequence is 15 residues long. The CDR3 DNA reads as TGTGCCAGCAGCCGCGGGACCGCCGAGACCGGGGAGCTGTTTTTT. Translation: CASSRGTAETGELFF.

The chain has TRBV6-6 and TRBJ2-1; no firm D call. Germline CDR1 MNHNY, CDR2 SVGAGI (reference sequence). The CDR3 is 12 amino acids. Trimming left V 4 bases short and J 7 bases short, with 8 bases between. The CDR3 spells CASSSLLNEQFF. As DNA, the CDR3 is TGTGCCAGCAGTTCACTCCTTAATGAGCAGTTCTTC.

The chain recombines TRBV2 with TRBJ2-5; D might be TRBD1 (5 bases). The V gene lost 6 bases and the J gene lost 7 bases, with 18 bases spanning the gap. CDR3 size: 14 residues. CDR1 and CDR2 (germline): SNHLY, FYNNEI. Here the CDR3 reads CASRPVDSVGTQYF. The CDR3 region has the DNA TGTGCCAGCAGACCAGTCGACAGCGTGGGGACCCAGTACTTC.

The rearrangement uses TRBV27 and TRBJ2-5; maybe TRBD2 (6 bases). The CDR3 contains 14 residues. Germline values: CDR1 MNHEY, CDR2 SMNVEV (reference sequence). V was cut by 6 bases and J by 4 bases, with 15 bases left in between. In DNA form, the CDR3 reads TGTGCCAGCAGCTCCGATAGACTAGTAGAGACCCAGTACTTC. It translates to CASSSDRLVETQYF.

This clone has a single count. The V and J genes are TRBV27 and TRBJ1-2; 10 nucleotides line up with TRBD1. Germline V lookup: CDR1 MNHEY, CDR2 SMNVEV (reference sequence). This CDR3 region has 15 residues. The J segment lost 8 bases and the V segment lost 1 base, leaving 7 bases of the junction unmatched. The CDR3 sequence is CASSLLGQGRTGYTF. The CDR3 DNA follows: TGTGCCAGCAGTTTATTGGGACAGGGGAGGACGGGCTACACCTTC.

This clone was seen a handful of times. The rearrangement links TRBV6-6 to TRBJ1-1, with no clear D. V lost 2 bases, J lost 7 bases, and 5 bases lay in between. CDR1 and CDR2 from the germline V gene are MNHNY and SVGAGI (reference sequence). This CDR3 has 11 residues. CDR3 sequence (DNA): TGTGCCAGCAGTTACGGCGGTGAAGCTTTCTTT. This gives the protein CASSYGGEAFF.

The chain's CDR3 is CSVGRGGANLSEQFF. The CDR3 coding sequence is TGCAGCGTTGGACGCGGGGGGGCCAATTTGAGCGAGCAGTTCTTC. This chain uses TRBV29-1 with TRBJ2-1; 9 bases agree with TRBD2. Losses at the gene ends were 4 bases for V and 10 bases for J; bases not matched to a gene: 14. The CDR3 consists of 15 residues. The germline V gene encodes CDR1 SQVTM and CDR2 ANQGSEA.